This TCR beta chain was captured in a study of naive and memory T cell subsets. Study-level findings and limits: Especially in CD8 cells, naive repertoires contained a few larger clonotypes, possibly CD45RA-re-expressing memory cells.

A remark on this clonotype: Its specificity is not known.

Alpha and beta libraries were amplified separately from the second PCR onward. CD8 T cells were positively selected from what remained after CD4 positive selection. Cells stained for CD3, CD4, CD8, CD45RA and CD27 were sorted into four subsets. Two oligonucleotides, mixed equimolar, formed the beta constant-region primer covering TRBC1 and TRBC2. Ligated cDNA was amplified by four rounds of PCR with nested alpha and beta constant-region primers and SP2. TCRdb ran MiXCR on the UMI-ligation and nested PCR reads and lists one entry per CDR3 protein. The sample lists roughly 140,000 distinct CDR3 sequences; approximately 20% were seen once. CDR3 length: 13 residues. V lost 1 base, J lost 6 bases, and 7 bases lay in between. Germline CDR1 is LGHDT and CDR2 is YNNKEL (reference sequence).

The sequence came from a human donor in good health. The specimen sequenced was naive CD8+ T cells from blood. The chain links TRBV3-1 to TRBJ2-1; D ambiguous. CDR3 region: CASSQVDSNEQFF. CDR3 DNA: TGTGCCAGCAGCCAAGTTGACTCCAATGAGCAGTTCTTC.